Each of the 22 T cell receptor beta chains below was sequenced from the same sample in a study of Graves' ophthalmopathy and Graves' hyperthyroidism (dated by TCRdb to the late 2010s). The sequencer listed for this sample is Illumina HiSeq 2000. TCR beta CDR3 regions were amplified from RNA transcripts for repertoire sequencing. The first round was an RT-PCR using HTBI primers with the Qiagen OneStep RT-PCR kit, and this first round was followed by a second-round multiplex PCR, then size selection and purification. The public sequencing data were trimmed at Q25 with fastp and processed into clonotypes with MiXCR by TCRdb, which kept only in-frame beta chains. Entries are consolidated by CDR3 protein sequence, retaining the most common genes and DNA. The sample data list some 360,000 distinct CDR3 sequences, and about a sixth of these were observed just once. 2% to 2.5% of the sample belongs to the ten largest clones.

Sequencing was done on a sample of peripheral blood. The receptor source for this set is an adult woman with stable Graves' hyperthyroidism.

This clonotype was observed many times. This chain links TRBV12-3 or TRBV12-4 with TRBJ2-7; D unclear. CDR3 length: 14 residues. V shed 5 bases and J shed 6 bases, with 17 bases lying between them. CDR3 in DNA: TGTGCCAGCAGTCGTAGTCTGGGATCTGGCGAGCAGTACTTC. This encodes CASSRSLGSGEQYF.

This clonotype was found many times. This rearrangement joins TRBV7-9 to TRBJ1-2, with D tentatively TRBD1 (5 bases). With 3 bases removed from V and 3 bases from J, the gap between germline ends came to 17 bases. The CDR3 length is 16 residues. The germline V gene encodes CDR1 SEHNR and CDR2 FQNEAQ (reference sequence). CDR3 sequence (DNA): TGTGCCAGCAGCTTCCCGACAGCCCAAAAACACTATGGCTACACCTTC. This encodes CASSFPTAQKHYGYTF.

This clonotype appeared many times. CDR3 nucleotides: TGCAGTGCTCCACAGGTCTCCTTAGCCAAAAACATTCAGTACTTC. It yields the protein CSAPQVSLAKNIQYF. The V call is TRBV20-1, the J call TRBJ2-4; D perhaps matches TRBD1 (5 bases). V lost 5 bases and J 0 bases, leaving 14 bases between the germline ends. This CDR3 contains 15 residues. Germline CDR1 reads DFQATT; CDR2 reads SNEGSKA (reference sequence).

This clonotype was seen repeatedly, ten times or more. The genes are TRBV20-1 and TRBJ1-4, with D possibly TRBD1 on 5 matching bases. V lost 5 bases, J lost 2 bases, and 12 bases lay in between. The CDR3 loop spans 14 amino acids. Germline V gene sequence: CDR1 DFQATT, CDR2 SNEGSKA (reference sequence). The CDR3 here is CSARQGLTNEKLFF. The CDR3 DNA reads TGCAGTGCTCGGCAGGGACTGACTAATGAAAAACTGTTTTTT.

This sequence joins TRBV20-1 and TRBJ2-7, with 7 positions matching TRBD1. The length of the CDR3 is 13 residues. J lost 2 bases, V lost 4 bases, and 5 bases had no gene match. Per germline, CDR1 DFQATT and CDR2 SNEGSKA (reference sequence). CDR3 sequence: CSATQGIAYEQYF. The CDR3 nucleotides are TGCAGTGCTACACAGGGGATTGCCTACGAGCAGTACTTC.

The sample holds a few counts of this clonotype. DNA for the CDR3: TGTGCCAGCAGTGAAGGCCGCTATACGCAGTATTTT. This sequence encodes CASSEGRYTQYF. The rearrangement uses TRBV2 and TRBJ2-3; D ambiguous. The CDR3 is made up of 12 amino acids. Germline V gives CDR1 SNHLY, CDR2 FYNNEI. V was shortened by 1 base and J by 7 bases, with 6 bases between the two germline ends.

This clonotype has at least ten counts. The chain links TRBV29-1 to TRBJ1-2; D unresolved. The CDR3 extends over 12 amino acids. V gave up 3 bases and J gave up 2 bases, with 7 bases separating them. CDR1 is SQVTM, CDR2 ANQGSEA, per germline. The CDR3, as DNA: TGCAGCGTTGAGCGCAGGAACTATGGCTACACCTTC. As protein: CSVERRNYGYTF.

This clonotype was seen repeatedly, ten times or more. This chain links TRBV24-1 with TRBJ1-1; possible D gene TRBD1, 6 bases. V was trimmed by 4 bases and J by 3 bases, leaving 8 bases between them. CDR1 is KGHDR, CDR2 SFDVKD, per germline. This CDR3 contains 13 residues. CDR3 sequence (DNA): TGTGCCACCAGTGAAGGGGGGTACACTGAAGCTTTCTTT. Its protein is CATSEGGYTEAFF.

This clonotype appeared many times. CDR3 sequence reads: CASSPQWVTGELFF. In DNA, the CDR3 is TGTGCCAGCAGTCCGCAGTGGGTCACCGGGGAGCTGTTTTTT. The rearrangement uses TRBV12-3 or TRBV12-4 and TRBJ2-2; D ambiguous. The CDR3 covers 14 residues. Trimming removed 5 bases at V and 4 bases at J, with 11 bases between.

The V gene is TRBV20-1, the J gene TRBJ1-2; TRBD1 matches 8 bases. This CDR3 has 15 amino acids. Trimming at V came to 6 bases and at J to 0 bases, leaving 9 bases not matched to a gene. The germline V gene has CDR1 DFQATT and CDR2 SNEGSKA (reference sequence). CDR3 residues: CSAPDRTGTNYGYTF. CDR3 DNA: TGCAGTGCCCCAGACCGGACAGGGACTAACTATGGCTACACCTTC.

V and J are TRBV30 and TRBJ1-1; D is perhaps TRBD1 (5 bases). Trimming left V 3 bases short and J 5 bases short, with 13 bases between. The CDR3 is 13 amino acids. The V gene's germline CDR1 is GTSNPN and CDR2 SVGIG (reference sequence). The CDR3 protein is CAWRRQGDTEAFF. The CDR3 DNA follows: TGTGCCTGGAGACGCCAGGGAGATACTGAAGCTTTCTTT.

This chain joins TRBV6-1 and TRBJ2-7; D is possibly TRBD2 (5 bases). CDR3 length equals 13 residues. Germline V gene data show CDR1 as MNHNS and CDR2 as SASEGT. CDR3 DNA: TGTGCCAGCAGCCTAGCCAGATTTTACGAGCAGTGGGTG. It translates to CASSLARFYEQWV.

This clonotype showed up many times. The V gene is TRBV6-5, the J gene TRBJ1-1; unclear D gene. V gave up 0 bases and J gave up 5 bases, with 7 bases separating them. The CDR3 loop spans 13 amino acids. From germline, CDR1 is MNHEY and CDR2 SVGAGI. This chain's CDR3 is CASSYSLLTEAFF. The CDR3 DNA is TGTGCCAGCAGTTACTCGCTGTTGACTGAAGCTTTCTTT.

This clonotype appeared many times. The chain recombines TRBV6-2 or TRBV6-3 with TRBJ2-7; 10 bases line up with TRBD2. With V trimmed by 5 bases and J by 2 bases, 9 bases remained unmatched. The CDR3 has 16 amino acids. The germline V gene encodes CDR1 MNHEY and CDR2 SVGEGT. CDR3 DNA sequence: TGTGCCAGCAGTAAACCTTGGACTAGCGGCGCCTACGAGCAGTACTTC. Its protein product is CASSKPWTSGAYEQYF.

The sample holds many counts of this clonotype. The chain uses TRBV6-1 and TRBJ2-3; D is perhaps TRBD1 (5 bases). Germline assignment: CDR1 MNHNS and CDR2 SASEGT. V was trimmed by 6 bases and J by 0 bases, leaving 10 bases between them. The CDR3 sequence is 14 residues long. In DNA, the CDR3 is TGTGCCAGCAGCGACAGTTCTAGCACAGATACGCAGTATTTT. Amino acids: CASSDSSSTDTQYF.

This clonotype has at least ten counts. The chain employs TRBV11-2 and TRBJ1-6, with TRBD1 as a possible D gene (6 bases). The germline CDR1 and CDR2 sequences are SGHAT and FQNNGV. Trimming took 1 base from V and 8 from J, leaving 18 bases between them. CDR3 length equals 17 residues. DNA of the CDR3: TGTGCCAGCAGCTTAGTGATCGGCCCCGGGGGCGATTCACCCCTCCACTTT. Amino acids: CASSLVIGPGGDSPLHF.

This clonotype was detected a few times. The gene calls are TRBV28 and TRBJ2-1; D remains ambiguous. The germline V gene has CDR1 MDHEN and CDR2 SYDVKM. V gave up 4 bases and J gave up 7 bases, with 14 bases separating them. The CDR3 runs to 14 residues. CDR3 residues: CASSSSWHPNEQFF. In nucleotides, the CDR3 is TGTGCCAGCAGTTCCTCGTGGCACCCGAATGAGCAGTTCTTC.

V is TRBV20-1 and J is TRBJ2-7; D possibly corresponds to TRBD2 (5 bases). Germline CDR1 DFQATT, CDR2 SNEGSKA (reference sequence). The CDR3 covers 13 residues. The germline V and J ends were trimmed by 6 bases and 2 bases, with 14 bases remaining between them. This CDR3 reads CSARPGSTYEQYF. CDR3 nucleotide sequence: TGCAGTGCCCGACCGGGGAGCACCTACGAGCAGTACTTC.

Ten or more counts support this clonotype. The chain is built from TRBV20-1 and TRBJ1-5; D ambiguous. Looked up from germline, CDR1 is DFQATT and CDR2 is SNEGSKA (reference sequence). The CDR3 extends over 13 amino acids. The V end lost 1 base, the J end lost 0 bases, and 4 bases lay between the germline ends. The CDR3 is CSARVDSNQPQHF. The CDR3 DNA reads TGCAGTGCTAGAGTGGATAGCAATCAGCCCCAGCATTTT.

This clonotype was observed at least ten times. The chain recombines TRBV5-1 with TRBJ2-7; a possible D gene is TRBD2 (5 bases). The germline V and J ends were trimmed by 0 bases and 6 bases, with 13 bases remaining between them. The CDR3 is 14 amino acids. The germline V gene encodes CDR1 SGHRS and CDR2 YFSETQ. CDR3 coding DNA: TGCGCCAGCAGCTTGGATCCCGCGGCGGGCGAGCAGTACTTC. Protein: CASSLDPAAGEQYF.

Ten or more counts support this clonotype. The rearrangement uses TRBV7-8 and TRBJ2-7; a possible D gene is TRBD2 (5 bases). CDR3 length equals 15 residues. Trimming pared 5 bases from V and 3 bases from J, leaving 17 bases between. Germline CDR1 and CDR2: SGHVS and FQNEAQ. The chain's CDR3 is CASSPRGTVLYEQYF. In DNA form, the CDR3 reads TGTGCCAGCAGCCCTCGGGGTACCGTACTCTACGAGCAGTACTTC. The full variable domain, completed using reference TRBV7-8 and TRBJ2-7, is GAGVSQSPRYKVAKRGQDVALRCDPISGHVSLFWYQQALGQGPEFLTYFQNEAQLDKSGLPSDRFFAERPEGSVSTLKIQRTQQEDSAVYLCASSPRGTVLYEQYFGPGTRLTVT.

This clonotype was seen many times. This chain links TRBV28 with TRBJ1-1; D is perhaps TRBD1 (6 bases). The CDR3 loop spans 14 amino acids. Germline V CDR1 and CDR2: MDHEN, SYDVKM. V gave up 2 bases and J gave up 8 bases, with 15 bases separating them. The chain's CDR3 is CASSLVRGSIEAFF. The CDR3 region has the DNA TGTGCCAGCAGTTTAGTTAGGGGGAGCATAGAAGCTTTCTTT.